There are a few counts of the clone carrying this T cell receptor (beta chain). The data were taken from a study of patients and donors after allogeneic stem cell transplantation. TCRdb re-called the RT-PCR reads with MiXCR, one entry per CDR3 protein. The sample consists of about 400,000 distinct CDR3 sequences, roughly 16% of them appearing once. The CDR3 loop spans 16 amino acids. V lost 0 bases and J 3 bases, leaving 9 bases between the germline ends. Germline V gives CDR1 MNHEY, CDR2 SVGAGI. The sequencing sample was made of blood, either unsorted or a sorted T cell fraction (not recorded which). This clonotype was obtained from a human donor who was either an allogeneic HSCT recipient or a stem cell or donor lymphocyte infusion donor (not recorded which). It is not recorded whose cells these are; they may come from a transplant donor. V usage is TRBV6-5 and J usage is TRBJ1-6; the D is unclear. CDR3 DNA: TGTGCCAGCAGTTACTCGAGCGATCTCTATAATTCACCCCTCCACTTT. Its translation is CASSYSSDLYNSPLHF.